The 19 T cell receptor beta chains below come from one sample, sequenced in a study of blood T cell repertoires in COVID-19. The repertoire was sequenced with immunoSEQ multiplex PCR; TCRdb's copy has only in-frame clones and lacks some. The sample comprises around 93,000 clones, around 79% of which are singletons, and around a tenth rests with the top ten. The sequencing sample was made of peripheral blood. The receptors come from a woman aged 80 or over with acute or convalescent COVID-19.

The chain has TRBV25-1 and TRBJ2-2, with D possibly being TRBD1 (5 bases). V lost 3 bases to trimming and J lost 1 base, with 9 bases between them. The CDR3 has 15 residues. Germline lookup yields CDR1 MGHDK and CDR2 SYGVNS. The DNA for the CDR3 is TGTGCCAGCAGTGATGAGACAGTGAACACCGGGGAGCTGTTTTTT. Protein sequence: CASSDETVNTGELFF.

The chain joins TRBV2 to TRBJ1-2; D gene uncertain. Germline V gene data show CDR1 as SNHLY and CDR2 as FYNNEI. V was cut by 8 bases and J by 0 bases, with 13 bases left in between. This CDR3 region has 14 residues. CDR3 in amino acids: CASRSSLANYGYTF. Written as DNA, the CDR3 is TGTGCCAGCCGGTCCTCCTTAGCTAACTATGGCTACACCTTC.

The rearrangement joins TRBV9 to TRBJ2-7; possible D gene TRBD2, 6 bases. The V gene's germline CDR1 is SGDLS and CDR2 YYNGEE. The CDR3 sequence is 13 residues long. Deletions cut 0 bases from V and 5 bases from J, with 9 bases between. CDR3 coding DNA: TGTGCCAGCAGCGTAGATTGGGGGGACGAGCAGTACTTC. Translated: CASSVDWGDEQYF.

The chain has TRBV18 and TRBJ2-2; TRBD1 might be the D (5 bases). The germline gives CDR1 KGHSH, CDR2 LQKENI. V was clipped by 1 base and J by 4 bases, with 10 bases between them. The length of the CDR3 is 15 residues. In nucleotides, the CDR3 is TGTGCCAGCTCACCACAGGGGCCAGGCACCGGGGAGCTGTTTTTT. Protein: CASSPQGPGTGELFF.

The chain has TRBV6-1 and TRBJ2-3; D unresolved. Looked up from germline, CDR1 is MNHNS and CDR2 is SASEGT. V lost 2 bases to trimming and J lost 1 base, with 10 bases between them. The CDR3 is made up of 15 amino acids. The CDR3 loop reads CASSERQKRTDTQYF. The CDR3 DNA follows: TGTGCCAGCAGTGAACGCCAAAAGCGCACAGATACGCAGTATTTT.

The table lists this clone with many counts. The chain links TRBV6-4 to TRBJ2-1; 11 nucleotides align to TRBD1. The CDR3 length is 16 residues. With V trimmed by 3 bases and J by 6 bases, 7 bases remained unmatched. CDR1 and CDR2 from the germline V gene are MRHNA and SNTAGT. CDR3 region: CASSDGQGATVNEQFF. DNA for the CDR3: TGTGCCAGCAGTGATGGACAGGGGGCAACGGTCAATGAGCAGTTCTTC.

V and J are TRBV7-2 and TRBJ2-7, with TRBD2 identical over 10 bases. Germline V CDR1 and CDR2: SGHTA, FQGNSA. The trim removed 1 base at V and 4 bases at J, leaving 7 bases unmatched. This CDR3 spans 16 amino acids. The CDR3 protein is CASSLGPAGGPYEQYF. In DNA form, the CDR3 reads TGTGCCAGCAGCTTAGGGCCAGCGGGGGGGCCTTACGAGCAGTACTTC.

The chain recombines TRBV20-1 with TRBJ2-1; D gene unclear. CDR1 and CDR2 from the germline V gene are DFQATT and SNEGSKA (reference sequence). This CDR3 comprises 14 residues. Trimming took off 4 bases at V and 4 bases at J, with 14 bases between the two ends. The CDR3 DNA is TGCAGTGCTATTGACCCGACTCTGTACAATGAGCAGTTCTTC. This sequence encodes CSAIDPTLYNEQFF.

The chain employs TRBV10-3 and TRBJ2-1; D gene unclear. Germline lookup yields CDR1 ENHRY and CDR2 SYGVKD. The CDR3 is 11 amino acids. V was shortened by 5 bases and J by 5 bases, with 4 bases between the two germline ends. The CDR3 DNA reads TGTGCCATCAGTATTAACAATGAGCAGTTCTTC. Translated: CAISINNEQFF.

CDR3 in DNA: TGTGCCAGCACCGGAGGGAACGGGGGCACCGGGGAGCTGTTTTTT. It encodes CASTGGNGGTGELFF. This sequence joins TRBV5-5 and TRBJ2-2, with D perhaps matching TRBD2 (6 bases). CDR3 size: 15 residues. Germline V gene data show CDR1 as SGHKS and CDR2 as YYEKEE (reference sequence). V was clipped by 6 bases and J by 4 bases, with 16 bases between them.

The V gene is TRBV6-6, the J gene TRBJ1-1, with 9 nucleotides matching TRBD1. There are 17 residues in the CDR3. Germline values: CDR1 MNHNY, CDR2 SVGAGI (reference sequence). Trimming at V came to 5 bases and at J to 7 bases, leaving 17 bases not matched to a gene. This CDR3 reads CASSQIYGQGYVGEAFF. The CDR3 coding sequence is TGTGCCAGCAGTCAGATATACGGACAGGGGTATGTTGGTGAAGCTTTCTTT.

The CDR3 DNA is TGTGCCAGCAGCCCGGGACAGGGAACCTTTCCTGGGGCCAACGTCCTGACTTTC. It translates to CASSPGQGTFPGANVLTF. The chain links TRBV13 to TRBJ2-6; 9 bases agree with TRBD1. Germline values: CDR1 PRHDT, CDR2 FYEKMQ (reference sequence). The junction had 10 bases not matched to a gene; V was cut back by 5 bases and J by 2 bases. This CDR3 has 18 residues.

This sequence joins TRBV11-2 and TRBJ2-7; D is unresolved. The germline CDR1 and CDR2 sequences are SGHAT and FQNNGV. Trimming shortened V by 5 bases and J by 4 bases, and 9 bases separated the two germline ends. CDR3 length: 12 amino acids. In DNA form, the CDR3 reads TGTGCCAGCAGCCCCACCGGGTACGAGCAGTACTTC. Residues: CASSPTGYEQYF.

The chain employs TRBV7-3 and TRBJ1-1, with 7 bases matching TRBD1. The CDR3 consists of 14 residues. Per the germline V gene, CDR1 is SGHTA and CDR2 is FQGTGA. V was clipped by 6 bases and J by 1 base; unmatched bases: 5. CDR3 loop: CASRPQGWNTEAFF. The DNA of the CDR3 is TGTGCCAGCAGACCACAGGGGTGGAACACTGAAGCTTTCTTT.

This sequence joins TRBV18 and TRBJ2-6; D is possibly TRBD1 (6 bases). This CDR3 spans 17 amino acids. Trimming cost V 2 bases and J 1 base, with 12 bases left between them. CDR1 and CDR2 from the germline V gene are KGHSH and LQKENI. CDR3 amino acids: CASSPKTGGSGANVLTF. The CDR3 DNA follows: TGTGCCAGCTCACCAAAGACAGGAGGATCTGGGGCCAACGTCCTGACTTTC.

This rearrangement joins TRBV5-5 to TRBJ2-7; 10 positions agree with TRBD2. There are 16 residues in the CDR3. Germline CDR1 SGHKS, CDR2 YYEKEE (reference sequence). The V and J ends lost 5 bases and 6 bases, in that order; junction bases with no gene match: 14. The chain's CDR3 is CASSKKPSGSPAEQYF. CDR3 DNA: TGTGCCAGCAGTAAAAAACCTAGCGGGAGCCCGGCCGAGCAGTACTTC.

This clone was seen just once. The rearrangement uses TRBV7-8 and TRBJ2-5; D is unresolved. The V end lost 0 bases, the J end lost 2 bases, and 10 bases lay between the germline ends. Germline V gene lookup returns CDR1 SGHVS and CDR2 FQNEAQ. The CDR3 is 15 residues long. CDR3 residues: CASSLAPGSQETQYF. In DNA form, the CDR3 reads TGTGCCAGCAGCTTAGCGCCGGGTAGTCAAGAGACCCAGTACTTC.

V usage is TRBV4-2 and J usage is TRBJ1-2, with D unresolved. The CDR3 is 15 residues long. V lost 0 bases and J 4 bases, leaving 12 bases between the germline ends. Germline loops: CDR1 LGHNA, CDR2 YNFKEQ. CDR3 sequence reads: CASSQEELGPYGYTF. CDR3 in DNA: TGTGCCAGCAGCCAAGAGGAGCTCGGCCCCTATGGCTACACCTTC.

The CDR3 loop reads CASSLVGTGDQPQHF. The CDR3 DNA follows: TGTGCCAGCAGCCTGGTCGGAACAGGGGATCAGCCCCAGCATTTT. This chain uses TRBV7-2 with TRBJ1-5, with TRBD1 identical over 7 bases. In germline, CDR1 is SGHTA, CDR2 FQGNSA. V dropped 5 bases and J dropped 5; count of bases not matched to a gene: 9. The CDR3 extends over 15 amino acids.